These 9 T cell receptor beta chains share one sample of origin, sequenced in a study of persistence of HIV-infected CD4 T cells. These receptors' targets are unknown. This was the immunoSEQ version 4 assay in survey mode. Data came from immunoSEQ multiplex PCR; TCRdb stores just in-frame clones and leaves some out. The sample lists roughly 20,000 clones; less than 75% were seen once. Cells were stimulated with overlapping HIV-1 Gag 15-mer peptides. Sorting selected CD4+ T cells upregulating both CD40 ligand and CD69. The sample in question was CD4+ T cells sorted from PBMCs after roughly 19-hour stimulation, obtained from a patient who received antiretroviral therapy. The source of these receptors is an adult woman with HIV who was CMV-seropositive.

V is TRBV19 and J is TRBJ1-5, with no clear D. Germline CDR1 reads LNHDA; CDR2 reads SQIVND (reference sequence). V lost 4 bases, J lost 0 bases, and 13 bases lay in between. This CDR3 is built from 16 residues. The CDR3 DNA sequence: TGTGCCAGTAGTACGTCGGGGTCATATAGCAATCAGCCCCAGCATTTT. Its protein is CASSTSGSYSNQPQHF.

This clone has only a few counts. This rearrangement joins TRBV6-4 to TRBJ2-2; the D gene is possibly TRBD2 (6 bases). The CDR3 extends over 13 amino acids. V was trimmed by 6 bases and J by 5 bases, leaving 10 bases between them. Germline CDR1 is MRHNA and CDR2 is SNTAGT. This chain's CDR3 is CASSVGRTGELFF. The DNA for the CDR3 is TGTGCCAGCAGCGTCGGGAGAACCGGGGAGCTGTTTTTT.

As concerns this clone: The junction departs from the called germline gene at one end, perhaps through a read error. This chain connects TRBV3-1 (or the pseudogene TRBV3-2) to TRBJ1-3; the D gene is possibly TRBD1 (5 bases). This CDR3 is 16 amino acids long. Germline CDR1 LGHDT, CDR2 YNNKEL (reference sequence). DNA for the CDR3: TGTGCCAGCAGCAAAGAAGCAGGACACCCTGGAAACACCATATATTTT. It specifies CASSKEAGHPGNTIYF.

This chain connects TRBV20-1 to TRBJ1-1, with D maybe TRBD1 (5 bases). This CDR3 has 17 amino acids. V was clipped by 3 bases and J by 0 bases, with 20 bases between them. Germline-derived CDR1 and CDR2 are DFQATT and SNEGSKA (reference sequence). The CDR3 is CSASRLRAGTLNTEAFF. The CDR3 region has the DNA TGCAGTGCTAGTAGGCTCCGGGCAGGGACCTTGAACACTGAAGCTTTCTTT.

This chain connects TRBV7-9 to TRBJ1-5; D gene uncertain. This CDR3 is 12 amino acids long. V lost 1 base and J 5 bases, leaving 3 bases between the germline ends. Germline assignment: CDR1 SEHNR and CDR2 FQNEAQ (reference sequence). CDR3 loop: CASSLGDQPQHF. The CDR3 region has the DNA TGTGCCAGCAGCTTAGGGGATCAGCCCCAGCATTTT.

The chain combines TRBV2 with TRBJ2-5, with D possibly matching TRBD2 (7 bases). V was shortened by 0 bases and J by 5 bases, with 13 bases between the two germline ends. Germline values: CDR1 SNHLY, CDR2 FYNNEI. CDR3 length: 15 residues. CDR3 in DNA: TGTGCCAGCAGTGAAGCGCTAGGGGGGGGCGAGACCCAGTACTTC. Its translation is CASSEALGGGETQYF.

The sample holds a few counts of this clone. The V gene is TRBV7-6, the J gene TRBJ1-1; D remains unclear. Germline loops: CDR1 SGHVS, CDR2 FNYEAQ. The CDR3 has 14 residues. Trimming removed 5 bases at V and 5 bases at J, with 15 bases between. The CDR3 is CASSTRVEGTEAFF. In DNA form, the CDR3 reads TGTGCCAGCAGCACTAGGGTTGAAGGAACTGAAGCTTTCTTT.

CDR3 bases: TGTGCCAGCAGTCAGGGACCCGCCACCGGGGAGCTGTTTTTT. Protein product: CASSQGPATGELFF. The V gene is TRBV6-5, the J gene TRBJ2-2, with D perhaps given as TRBD1 or TRBD2 (5 bases each). The CDR3 sequence is 14 residues long. The V gene's germline CDR1 is MNHEY and CDR2 SVGAGI. V was shortened by 5 bases and J by 4 bases, with 11 bases between the two germline ends.

This clone was observed once. The chain carries TRBV5-4 and TRBJ1-2; 9 bases align to TRBD1. Trimming took 3 bases from V and 2 from J; bases not matched to a gene: 8. CDR1 is SGHNT and CDR2 is YYREEE in the germline V gene (reference sequence). The CDR3 covers 16 residues. The CDR3 sequence: CASSSAVDRGNYGYTF. The CDR3 bases are TGTGCCAGCAGCTCGGCTGTGGACAGGGGCAACTATGGCTACACCTTC.